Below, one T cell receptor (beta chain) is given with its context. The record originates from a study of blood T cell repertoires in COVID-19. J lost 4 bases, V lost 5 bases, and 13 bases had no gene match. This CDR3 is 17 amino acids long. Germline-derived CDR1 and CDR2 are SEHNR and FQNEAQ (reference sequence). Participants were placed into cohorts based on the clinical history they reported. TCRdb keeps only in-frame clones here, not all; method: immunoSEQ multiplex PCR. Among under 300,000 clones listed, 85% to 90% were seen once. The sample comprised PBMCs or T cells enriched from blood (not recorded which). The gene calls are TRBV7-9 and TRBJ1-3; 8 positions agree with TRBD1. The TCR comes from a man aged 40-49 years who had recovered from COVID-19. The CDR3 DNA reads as TGTGCCAGCAGCCCTGGACAGGGCGGTTTATTAGGAAACACCATATATTTT. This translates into CASSPGQGGLLGNTIYF.